This T cell receptor beta chain was observed in a study of shared clonotypes between healthy human individuals. The protocol was immunoSEQ multiplex PCR, while the TCRdb copy is restricted to in-frame clones and leaves out a portion. The profile shows roughly 2.4 million clones, about 94% of them singletons. A single count supports this clone. Its antigen is unknown. Findings of the study overall: The low donor count limited represented genetic and exposure-history diversity.

The sequencing input was naive CD4+ T cells sorted from blood. Subset described: CD45RA+ positively selected. The clonotype was recovered from a man between 18 and 29 years old in good health.

CDR3 bases: TGTGCCAGCAGAGCGGAGGCAGATACGCAGTATTTT. Translated, it gives CASRAEADTQYF. This sequence joins TRBV7-9 and TRBJ2-3, with D maybe TRBD2 (5 bases). The CDR3 length is 12 residues. The V end lost 6 bases, the J end lost 4 bases, and 8 bases lay between the germline ends. CDR1 and CDR2 from the germline V gene are SEHNR and FQNEAQ (reference sequence).